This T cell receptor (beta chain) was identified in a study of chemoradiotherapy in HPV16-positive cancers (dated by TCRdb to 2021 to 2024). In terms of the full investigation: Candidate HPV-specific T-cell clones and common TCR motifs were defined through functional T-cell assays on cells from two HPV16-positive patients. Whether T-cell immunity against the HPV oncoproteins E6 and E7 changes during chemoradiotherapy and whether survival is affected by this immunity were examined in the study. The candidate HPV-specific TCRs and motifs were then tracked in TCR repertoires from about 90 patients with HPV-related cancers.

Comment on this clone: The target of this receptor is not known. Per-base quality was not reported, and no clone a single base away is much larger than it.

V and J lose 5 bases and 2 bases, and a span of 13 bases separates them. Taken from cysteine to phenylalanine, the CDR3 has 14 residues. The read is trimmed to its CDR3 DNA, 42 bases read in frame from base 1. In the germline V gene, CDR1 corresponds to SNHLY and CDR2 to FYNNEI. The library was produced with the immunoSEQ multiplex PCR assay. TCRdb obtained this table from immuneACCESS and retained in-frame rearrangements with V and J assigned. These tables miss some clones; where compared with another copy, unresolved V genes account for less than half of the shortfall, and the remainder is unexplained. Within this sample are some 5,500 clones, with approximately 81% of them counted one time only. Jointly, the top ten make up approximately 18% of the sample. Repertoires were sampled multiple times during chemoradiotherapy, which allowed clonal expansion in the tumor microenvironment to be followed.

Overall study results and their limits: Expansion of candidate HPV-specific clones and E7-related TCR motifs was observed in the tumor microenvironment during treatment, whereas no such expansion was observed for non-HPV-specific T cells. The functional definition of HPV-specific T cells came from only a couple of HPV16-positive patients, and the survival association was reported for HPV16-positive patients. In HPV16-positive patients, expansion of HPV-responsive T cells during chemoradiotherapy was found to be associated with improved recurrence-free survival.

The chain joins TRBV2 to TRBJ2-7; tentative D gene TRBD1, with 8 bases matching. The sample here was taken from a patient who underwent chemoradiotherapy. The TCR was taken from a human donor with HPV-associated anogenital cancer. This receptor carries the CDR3 CASSRTGGAYEQYF. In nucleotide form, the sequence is TGTGCCAGCAGTAGAACAGGGGGGGCCTACGAGCAGTACTTC. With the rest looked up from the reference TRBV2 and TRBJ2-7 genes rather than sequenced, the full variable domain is EPEVTQTPSHQVTQMGQEVILRCVPISNHLYFYWYRQILGQKVEFLVSFYNNEISEKSEIFDDQFSVERPDGSNFTLKIRSTKLEDSAMYFCASSRTGGAYEQYFGPGTRLTVT.